This TCR beta chain appears in the sequencing data of a study of OX40 agonist ivuxolimab in advanced cancers. Background on the study: Each dose-escalation patient presented with hepatocellular carcinoma, melanoma, renal cell or head and neck cancer.

Sequencing used immunoSEQ multiplex PCR; TCRdb keeps in-frame clones, though not all of them. The sample holds roughly 90,000 clones, approximately 91% seen once. The TCR originated in an adult with an advanced solid tumor such as melanoma, head and neck, liver or kidney cancer. The material was CD4+ or CD8+ T cells sorted from blood, obtained in a trial of the OX40 agonist ivuxolimab.

The CDR3 region has the DNA TGTGCCAGTAGTCCCGGGACAGGGTTTAATCAGCCCCAGCATTTT. It is translated as CASSPGTGFNQPQHF. The chain is built from TRBV19 and TRBJ1-5, with TRBD1 matching 9 bases. Germline loops: CDR1 LNHDA, CDR2 SQIVND (reference sequence). Trimming cost V 5 bases and J 4 bases; bases outside gene matches: 6. The CDR3 spans 15 residues. Drawing the rest from reference TRBV19 and TRBJ1-5, the complete variable domain is DGGITQSPKYLFRKEGQNVTLSCEQNLNHDAMYWYRQDPGQGLRLIYYSQIVNDFQKGDIAEGYSVSREKKESFPLTVTSAQKNPTAFYLCASSPGTGFNQPQHFGDGTRLSIL.